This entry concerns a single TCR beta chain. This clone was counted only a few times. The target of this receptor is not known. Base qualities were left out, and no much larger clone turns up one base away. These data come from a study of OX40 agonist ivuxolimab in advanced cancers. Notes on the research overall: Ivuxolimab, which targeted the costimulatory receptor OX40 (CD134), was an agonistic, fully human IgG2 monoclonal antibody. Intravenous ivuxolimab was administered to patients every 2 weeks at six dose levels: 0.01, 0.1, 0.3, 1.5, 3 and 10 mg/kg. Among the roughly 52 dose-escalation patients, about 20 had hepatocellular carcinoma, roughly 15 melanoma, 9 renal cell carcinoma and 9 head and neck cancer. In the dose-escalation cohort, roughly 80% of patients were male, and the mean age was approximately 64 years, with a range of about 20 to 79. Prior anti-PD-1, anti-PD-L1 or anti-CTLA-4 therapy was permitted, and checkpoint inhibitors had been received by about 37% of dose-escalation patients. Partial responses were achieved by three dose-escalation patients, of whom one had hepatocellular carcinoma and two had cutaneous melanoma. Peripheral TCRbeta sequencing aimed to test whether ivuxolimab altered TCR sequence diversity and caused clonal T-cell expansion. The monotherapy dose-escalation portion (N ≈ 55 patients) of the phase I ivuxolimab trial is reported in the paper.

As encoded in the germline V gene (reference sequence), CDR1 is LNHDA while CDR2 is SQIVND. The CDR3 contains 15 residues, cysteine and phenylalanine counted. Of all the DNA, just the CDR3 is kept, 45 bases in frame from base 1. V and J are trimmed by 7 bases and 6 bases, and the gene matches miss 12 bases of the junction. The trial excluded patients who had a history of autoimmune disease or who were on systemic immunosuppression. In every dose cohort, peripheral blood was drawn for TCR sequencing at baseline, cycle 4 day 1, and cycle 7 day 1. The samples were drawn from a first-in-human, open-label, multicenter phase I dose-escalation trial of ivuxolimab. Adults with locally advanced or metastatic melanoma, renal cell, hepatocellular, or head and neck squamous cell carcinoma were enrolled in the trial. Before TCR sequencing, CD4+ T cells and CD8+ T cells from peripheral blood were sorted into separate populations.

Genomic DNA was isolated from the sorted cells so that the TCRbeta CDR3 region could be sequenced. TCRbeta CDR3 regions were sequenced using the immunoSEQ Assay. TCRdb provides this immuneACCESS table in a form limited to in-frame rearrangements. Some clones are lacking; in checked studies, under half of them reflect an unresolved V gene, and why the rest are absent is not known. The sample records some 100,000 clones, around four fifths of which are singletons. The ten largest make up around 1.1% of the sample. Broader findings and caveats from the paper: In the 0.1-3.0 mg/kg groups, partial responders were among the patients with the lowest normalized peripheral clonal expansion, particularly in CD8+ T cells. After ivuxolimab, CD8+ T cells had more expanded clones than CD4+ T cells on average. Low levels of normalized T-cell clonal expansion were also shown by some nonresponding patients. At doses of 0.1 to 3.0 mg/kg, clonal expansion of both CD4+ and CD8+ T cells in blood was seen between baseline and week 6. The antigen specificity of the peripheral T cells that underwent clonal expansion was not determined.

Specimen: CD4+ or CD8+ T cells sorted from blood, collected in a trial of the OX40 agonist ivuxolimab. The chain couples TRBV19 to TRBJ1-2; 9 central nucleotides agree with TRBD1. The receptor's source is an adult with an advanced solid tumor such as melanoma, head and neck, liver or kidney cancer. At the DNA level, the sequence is TGTGCCAGTACTCCCAGGACAGGGGACGTCGATGGCTACACCTTC. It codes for CASTPRTGDVDGYTF.